This TCR beta chain came from a study of shared clonotypes between healthy human individuals. As for the study in general: Donors were a couple of women and a few men aged 18 to 49.

Per the germline V gene, CDR1 is SGHNT and CDR2 is YYREEE (reference sequence). Deletions cut 0 bases from V and 5 bases from J, with 17 bases between. The CDR3 totals 16 residues. Source study methods: Junction-only sequences without quality scores came from ImmunoSEQ, so filtering differed. The table came from immunoSEQ multiplex PCR; TCRdb's copy has only in-frame clones and leaves some out. Clone size and the V and J calls come from that table; the DNA yielded D and trimming. The sample contains about 500,000 clones, 70% to 80% of which appear only once. V is TRBV5-4 and J is TRBJ2-5; either TRBD1 or TRBD2 may fit D (7 bases each). The sequence came from a woman in her thirties or forties in good health. Some clones in this sample may be carry-over from other donors' samples. Sequencing was carried out using PBMCs. The CDR3 nucleotides are TGTGCCAGCAGCTTGGCCCGGAACAGGGGAGGGGAGACCCAGTACTTC. This translates into CASSLARNRGGETQYF.